This T cell receptor beta chain was recovered during a study of T-cell reconstitution after alpha-beta-depleted transplantation in children. Unique molecular identifiers were used in preparing the TCRbeta library. TCRdb redid the calling of the PCR reads with MiXCR, one entry per CDR3 protein. This sample has more than 400,000 distinct CDR3 sequences, with over 9.5% found just once. On this clonotype itself: The antigen remains unidentified.

Study-wide findings and caveats: T-cell counts and diversity were attributed mostly to newly produced T cells one year after transplant. The study reportedly traced alpha-beta T cells about two months after transplant to several hundred expanded graft clones. From surviving recipient T cells and thymic progenitors came the high day-60 TCRbeta diversity observed in some patients.

CDR1 ENHRY and CDR2 SYGVKD come from the germline V gene. This CDR3 has 16 residues. V trimming: 5 bases; J trimming: 6 bases; junction bases outside the gene matches: 8. This TCR was recovered from a female patient aged 2-9 years who had a stem cell transplant for aplastic anemia, so the T cells may come from the graft donor. Sequenced material: PBMCs, mostly from graft donor cells, taken 180 days after TCRalphabeta/CD19-depleted stem cell transplant. V usage is TRBV10-3 and J usage is TRBJ2-3, with TRBD2 identical over 13 bases. For the CDR3, the DNA is TGTGCCATCAGTCCAACTAGCGGGAGGGCCAGTGATACGCAGTATTTT. This encodes CAISPTSGRASDTQYF.